These T cell receptor beta chains were read from a single sample in a study of T cells in Graves' hyperthyroidism and ophthalmopathy. TCRdb ran MiXCR on the multiplex PCR reads and lists one entry per CDR3 protein. The table lists some 360,000 distinct CDR3 sequences, around a sixth of them singletons. Sequences were obtained from blood. These receptors all stem from a woman between 35 and 50 years old with Graves' ophthalmopathy. Both conserved end residues are trimmed from each CDR3.

v_call cdr3_aa
TRBV6-1 ASSAGRNTEAF
TRBV7-8 ASSRLIRMDTQY
TRBV6-1 ASSENNAYEQY
TRBV9 ASSVAQNTEAF
TRBV4-1 ASSPGGFRGELF
TRBV20-1 SVSPLAWGNQPQH
TRBV7-8 ASSSLGREDTGELF
TRBV25-1 ASNIGGLGAGELF
TRBV7-2 ASNNRDTYEQY
TRBV24-1 ATSVAGGGNQPQH
TRBV18 ASSPDLQLRGRDGYT
TRBV5-1 ASSLAEDTQY
TRBV27 ATTGGSSYEQY
TRBV14 ASSQDLWGTEAF
TRBV6-5 ASSYDGYEQY
TRBV4-2 ASSLKKGLDIQY
TRBV7-9 ASSLKQGPNTGELF
TRBV25-1 ASSERLGSNYGYT
TRBV12-5 ASGQRGAGELF
TRBV28 ASSLGPGEQY
TRBV7-6 ASSFKGTETQY
TRBV12-3/TRBV12-4 ASSPVAYEQY
TRBV28 ASSETGESYGYT